This T cell receptor beta chain stems from a study of patients and donors after allogeneic stem cell transplantation (dated by TCRdb to 2020 to 2021). This clonotype was seen a few times. Its antigen remains undetermined. No much larger clone exists at a distance of one base, and base qualities are not known. Taken from the germline V gene, the CDR1 and CDR2 loops are SQVTM and ANQGSEA. Counted from cysteine to phenylalanine, this CDR3 has 14 amino acids. This entry keeps only the CDR3 DNA: 42 bases, framed from base 1. For this chain, trimming is 4 bases at the V end and 2 bases at the J end, and the number of junction bases without a gene match is 8. Library preparation was by RT-PCR. Sequencer: NextSeq 550. TCRdb reprocessed the public reads (quality trimming at Q25 with fastp, clone calling with MiXCR) and kept in-frame beta chains. Entries that share a CDR3 protein sequence are merged under the most common genes and DNA. This sample comprises 390,000 or so distinct CDR3 sequences, 16% of them detected only once. Of the sample, 7.2% falls within the top ten clones.

The chain joins TRBV29-1 to TRBJ2-7; the junction holds 7 bases that match TRBD1. The sequence derives from a human donor who was either an allogeneic HSCT recipient or a stem cell or donor lymphocyte infusion donor (not recorded which). It is not recorded whose cells these are; they may come from a transplant donor. The sequencing input was blood, either unsorted or a sorted T cell fraction (not recorded which). The nucleotide sequence reads TGCAGCGTTGTTGTAAGGGGGCAAACCTACGAGCAGTACTTC. It encodes CSVVVRGQTYEQYF.